The sequence of this TCR beta chain was determined in a study of shared clonotypes between healthy human individuals. In the study overall: The study used three CD4 naive, three CD4 memory, two CD8 naive and one CD8 memory plate per donor. Study-wide points: Even with large depth, rarefaction showed that sorted-subset sequencing was incomplete.

Details on this clone: The antigen is not known.

A CD45RA-negative memory subset and a CD45RA+ naive subset were separated from the CD4+ cells. The CDR3 extends over 13 amino acids. Germline CDR1 is MDHEN and CDR2 is SYDVKM. Trimming stripped 8 bases from V and 7 bases from J, with 18 bases between. Profiled with immunoSEQ multiplex PCR; TCRdb holds only in-frame clones, not every one. The data hold roughly 700,000 clones, with around 74% observed a single time. This rearrangement joins TRBV28 to TRBJ2-7; either TRBD1 or TRBD2 may fit D (5 bases each). The receptor was isolated from a woman in her 30s in good health. The sample comprised memory CD4+ T cells sorted from blood. Subset indicated: CD45RA-negative fraction. The CDR3 here is CASDRAASGEQYF. The CDR3 DNA sequence: TGTGCCAGCGACAGAGCCGCCTCGGGAGAGCAGTACTTC.